The T cell receptor (beta chain) described here comes from a study of glioma-infiltrating T cells. Study observations and caveats: Non-neoplastic patients had below-expected tissue-blood divergence, while all gliomas exceeded expectation. Only very few CDR3 sequences appeared in both tissue and blood.

The iRepertoire nested amplicon-rescue multiplex PCR amplified TCR alpha and beta CDR3s from RNA. For one-step reverse transcription and amplification, about 85-400 ng of tissue mRNA or PBMC total RNA was used. TCRdb called the multiplex PCR reads again in MiXCR, with one record for every CDR3 protein. The sample consists of approximately 120,000 distinct CDR3 sequences, 23% of them appearing once. As regards this clonotype: Its antigen is currently unknown. This sequence may be a read error, since a much larger clone differs from it by one base.

V lost 6 bases and J 7 bases, leaving 19 bases between the germline ends. CDR1 DFQATT and CDR2 SNEGSKA come from the germline V gene (reference sequence). There are 14 residues in the CDR3. The clonotype originates from a human donor with low-grade glioma or glioblastoma, undergoing nonglioma brain surgery, or in good health (not recorded which). V and J are TRBV20-1 and TRBJ2-1, with a possible D match to TRBD2 (5 bases). The sample comprised glioma tissue, nonneoplastic brain tissue, or PBMCs (not recorded which). CDR3 sequence: CSARIEGFWNEQFF. For the CDR3, the DNA is TGCAGTGCGCGGATAGAGGGATTTTGGAATGAGCAGTTCTTC.